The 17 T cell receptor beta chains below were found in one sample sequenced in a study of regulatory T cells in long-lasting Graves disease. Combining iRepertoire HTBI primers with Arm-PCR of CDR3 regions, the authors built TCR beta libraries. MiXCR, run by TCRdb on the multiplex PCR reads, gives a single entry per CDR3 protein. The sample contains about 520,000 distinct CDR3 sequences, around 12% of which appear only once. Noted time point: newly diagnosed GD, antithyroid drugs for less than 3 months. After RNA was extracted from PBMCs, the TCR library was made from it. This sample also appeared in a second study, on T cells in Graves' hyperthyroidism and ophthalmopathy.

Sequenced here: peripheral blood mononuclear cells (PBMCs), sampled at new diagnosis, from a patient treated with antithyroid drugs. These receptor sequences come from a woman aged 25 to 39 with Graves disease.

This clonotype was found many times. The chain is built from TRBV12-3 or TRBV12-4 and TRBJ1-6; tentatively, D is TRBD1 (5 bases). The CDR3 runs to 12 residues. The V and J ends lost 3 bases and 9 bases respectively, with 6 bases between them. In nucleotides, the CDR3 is TGTGCCAGCAGTTTTGGGGGTTCACCCCTCCACTTT. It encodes CASSFGGSPLHF.

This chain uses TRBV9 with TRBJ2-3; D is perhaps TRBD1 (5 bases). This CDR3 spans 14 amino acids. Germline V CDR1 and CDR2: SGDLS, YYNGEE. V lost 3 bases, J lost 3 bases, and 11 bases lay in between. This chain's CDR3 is CASSGEQETDTQYF. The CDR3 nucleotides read TGTGCCAGCAGCGGAGAACAGGAGACAGATACGCAGTATTTT.

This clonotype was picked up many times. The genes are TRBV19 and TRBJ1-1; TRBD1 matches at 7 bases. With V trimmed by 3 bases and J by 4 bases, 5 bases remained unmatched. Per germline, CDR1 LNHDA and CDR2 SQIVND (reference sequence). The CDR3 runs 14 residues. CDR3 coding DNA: TGTGCCAGTAGTATGAAAGGGGGCGGCACTGAAGCTTTCTTT. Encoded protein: CASSMKGGGTEAFF.

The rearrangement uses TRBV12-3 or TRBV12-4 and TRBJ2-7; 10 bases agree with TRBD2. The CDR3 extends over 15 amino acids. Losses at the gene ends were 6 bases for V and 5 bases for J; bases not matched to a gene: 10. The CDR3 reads CASSVSSGRINEQYF. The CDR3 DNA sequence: TGTGCCAGCAGCGTAAGTAGCGGGAGGATCAACGAGCAGTACTTC.

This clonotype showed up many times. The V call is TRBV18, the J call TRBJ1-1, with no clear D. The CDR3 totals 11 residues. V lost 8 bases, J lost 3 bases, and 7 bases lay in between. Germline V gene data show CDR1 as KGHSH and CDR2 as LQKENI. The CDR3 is CASSPDTEAFF. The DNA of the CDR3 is TGTGCCAGCAGCCCCGACACTGAAGCTTTCTTT.

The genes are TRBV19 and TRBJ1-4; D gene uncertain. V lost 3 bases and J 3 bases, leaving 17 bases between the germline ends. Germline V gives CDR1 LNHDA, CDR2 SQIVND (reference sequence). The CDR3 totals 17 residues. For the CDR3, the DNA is TGTGCCAGTAGTATGTTAAAAGAGCAAGCATCTAATGAAAAACTGTTTTTT. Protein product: CASSMLKEQASNEKLFF.

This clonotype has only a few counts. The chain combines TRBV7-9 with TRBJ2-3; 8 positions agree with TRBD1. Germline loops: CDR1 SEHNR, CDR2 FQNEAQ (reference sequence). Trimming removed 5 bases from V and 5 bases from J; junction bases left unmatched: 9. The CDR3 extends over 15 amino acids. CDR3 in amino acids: CASSLTQGVGDTQYF. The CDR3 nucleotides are TGTGCCAGCAGCCTTACACAGGGGGTGGGAGATACGCAGTATTTT.

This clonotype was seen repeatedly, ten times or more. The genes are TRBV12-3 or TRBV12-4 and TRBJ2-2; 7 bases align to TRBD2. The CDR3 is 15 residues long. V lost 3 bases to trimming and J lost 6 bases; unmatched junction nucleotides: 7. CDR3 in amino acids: CASSFSAGEAGELFF. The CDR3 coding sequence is TGTGCCAGCAGTTTCTCGGCGGGAGAAGCCGGGGAGCTGTTTTTT.

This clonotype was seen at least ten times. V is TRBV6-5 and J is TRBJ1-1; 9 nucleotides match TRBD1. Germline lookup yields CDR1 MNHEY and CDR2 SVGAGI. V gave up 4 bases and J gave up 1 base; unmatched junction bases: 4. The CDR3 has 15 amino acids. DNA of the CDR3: TGTGCCAGCAGTTTACAGGGGGCTCGGAACACTGAAGCTTTCTTT. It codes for CASSLQGARNTEAFF.

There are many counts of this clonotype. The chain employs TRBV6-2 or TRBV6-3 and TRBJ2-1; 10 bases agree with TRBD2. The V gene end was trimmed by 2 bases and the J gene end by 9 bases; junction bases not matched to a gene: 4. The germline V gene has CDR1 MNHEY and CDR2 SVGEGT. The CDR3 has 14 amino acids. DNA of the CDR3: TGTGCCAGCAGTTACCCTAGCGGGAGCAGTGAGCAGTTCTTC. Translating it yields CASSYPSGSSEQFF.

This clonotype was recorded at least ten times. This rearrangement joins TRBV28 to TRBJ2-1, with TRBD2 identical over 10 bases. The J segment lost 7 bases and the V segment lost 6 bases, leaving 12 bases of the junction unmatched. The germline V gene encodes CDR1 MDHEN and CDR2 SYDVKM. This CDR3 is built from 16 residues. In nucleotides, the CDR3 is TGTGCCAGCAGCTATCCGGGACTAGCGAGGGAGAATGAGCAGTTCTTC. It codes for CASSYPGLARENEQFF.

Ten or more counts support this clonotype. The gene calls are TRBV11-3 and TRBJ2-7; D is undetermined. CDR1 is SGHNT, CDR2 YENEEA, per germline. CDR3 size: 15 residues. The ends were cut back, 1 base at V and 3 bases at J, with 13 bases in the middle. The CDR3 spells CASSLGQESLYEQYF. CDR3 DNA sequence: TGTGCCAGCAGCTTAGGCCAGGAGAGCCTCTACGAGCAGTACTTC.

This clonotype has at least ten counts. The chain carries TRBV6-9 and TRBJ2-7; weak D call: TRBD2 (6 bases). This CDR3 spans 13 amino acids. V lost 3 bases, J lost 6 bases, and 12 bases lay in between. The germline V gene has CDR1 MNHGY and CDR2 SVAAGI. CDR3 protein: CASSYGGKSEQYF. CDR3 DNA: TGTGCCAGCAGTTACGGGGGAAAATCCGAGCAGTACTTC.

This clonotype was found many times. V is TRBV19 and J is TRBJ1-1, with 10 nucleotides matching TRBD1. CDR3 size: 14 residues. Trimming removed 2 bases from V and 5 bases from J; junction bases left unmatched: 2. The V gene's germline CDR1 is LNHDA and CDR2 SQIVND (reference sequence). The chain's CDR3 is CASSIWDRGTEAFF. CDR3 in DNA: TGTGCCAGTAGTATATGGGACAGGGGAACTGAAGCTTTCTTT.

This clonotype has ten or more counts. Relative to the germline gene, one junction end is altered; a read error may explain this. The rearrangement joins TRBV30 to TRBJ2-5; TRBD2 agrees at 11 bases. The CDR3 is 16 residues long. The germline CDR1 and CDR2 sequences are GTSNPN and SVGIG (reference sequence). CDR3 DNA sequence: TGCGCCTGGAGTGGGCTAGCGGGAGGTGTCCAAGAGACCCAGTACTTC. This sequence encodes CAWSGLAGGVQETQYF.

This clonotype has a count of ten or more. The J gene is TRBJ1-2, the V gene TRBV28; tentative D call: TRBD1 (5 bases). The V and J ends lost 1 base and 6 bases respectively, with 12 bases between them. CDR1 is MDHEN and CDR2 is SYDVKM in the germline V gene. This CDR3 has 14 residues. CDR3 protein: CASSLSVGADGYTF. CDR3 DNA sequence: TGTGCCAGCAGTTTATCTGTAGGGGCGGATGGCTACACCTTC.

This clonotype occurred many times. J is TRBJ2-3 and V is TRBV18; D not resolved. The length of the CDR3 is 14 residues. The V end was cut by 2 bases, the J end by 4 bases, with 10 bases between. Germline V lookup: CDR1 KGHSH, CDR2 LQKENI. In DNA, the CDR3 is TGTGCCAGCTCACCAGAGCTACTGGCAGATACGCAGTATTTT. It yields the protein CASSPELLADTQYF.